One sample yielded the 24 T cell receptor beta chains listed below, sequenced in a study of T cells in Graves' hyperthyroidism and ophthalmopathy. There were TCR beta CDR3 regions amplified from RNA transcripts. In the first-round RT-PCR of the TCR CDR3, the HTBI primer set was used. TCRdb itself ran the multiplex PCR reads through MiXCR, one entry per CDR3 protein. The table lists around 700,000 distinct CDR3 sequences, roughly 20% of them singletons. The sequenced material came from blood. The receptors were sampled from a woman in her forties or fifties with Graves' hyperthyroidism that later progressed to Graves' ophthalmopathy.

This clonotype was observed a handful of times. One end of the junction is discordant with germline, which a read error may explain. The V gene is TRBV5-6, the J gene TRBJ2-1, with D possibly matching TRBD1 (6 bases). The CDR3 runs to 14 residues. Germline CDR1 and CDR2: SGHDT and YYEEEE. CDR3 nucleotides: TGTGCCAGCAGCAAGGGACACTCCGACAATGAGCAGTTCTTC. Residues: CASSKGHSDNEQFF.

This clonotype was counted at least ten times. V gene TRBV6-2 or TRBV6-3 combines with J gene TRBJ1-5, with D possibly matching TRBD1 (6 bases). Germline V gives CDR1 MNHEY, CDR2 SVGEGT. V shed 7 bases and J shed 2 bases, with 15 bases lying between them. The CDR3 consists of 15 residues. The CDR3 DNA reads TGTGCCAGCACCCGGACAGAAAGGGGCAATCAGCCCCAGCATTTT. Its protein product is CASTRTERGNQPQHF.

This clonotype was recorded many times. This sequence joins TRBV11-2 and TRBJ1-2; weak D call: TRBD1 (6 bases). This CDR3 comprises 15 residues. Per the germline V gene, CDR1 is SGHAT and CDR2 is FQNNGV. V dropped 5 bases and J dropped 2 bases, with 15 bases sitting between them. CDR3 bases: TGTGCCAGCAGCCCGTGGACAGACTACAACTATGGCTACACCTTC. Translated: CASSPWTDYNYGYTF.

There are a few counts of this clonotype. The chain recombines TRBV5-1 with TRBJ2-5; 8 positions agree with TRBD1. Trimming took 0 bases from V and 4 from J; bases not matched to a gene: 2. Germline assignment: CDR1 SGHRS and CDR2 YFSETQ. The CDR3 runs to 14 residues. CDR3 coding DNA: TGCGCCAGCAGCTTGGGACAGGGGAGAGAGACCCAGTACTTC. It codes for CASSLGQGRETQYF. Looking up the rest from reference TRBV5-1 and TRBJ2-5 gives the full variable domain: KAGVTQTPRYLIKTRGQQVTLSCSPISGHRSVSWYQQTPGQGLQFLFEYFSETQRNKGNFPGRFSGRQFSNSRSEMNVSTLELGDSALYLCASSLGQGRETQYFGPGTRLLVL.

The rearrangement uses TRBV19 and TRBJ2-7; 11 nucleotides line up with TRBD2. This CDR3 has 16 amino acids. Germline trimming cut 5 bases from V and 0 bases from J; bases unmatched to any gene: 6. The V gene's germline CDR1 is LNHDA and CDR2 SQIVND (reference sequence). The CDR3 loop reads CASSPQTSGDSYEQYF. The CDR3 region has the DNA TGTGCCAGTAGTCCGCAGACTAGCGGGGACTCCTACGAGCAGTACTTC.

This chain connects TRBV15 to TRBJ2-5, with D unclear. Germline loops: CDR1 LNHNV, CDR2 YYDKDF (reference sequence). This CDR3 is built from 13 residues. The V end was cut by 0 bases, the J end by 2 bases, with 4 bases between. CDR3 residues: CATSRDQQETQYF. In nucleotides, the CDR3 is TGTGCCACCAGCAGAGACCAGCAAGAGACCCAGTACTTC.

This chain joins TRBV20-1 and TRBJ2-7; 16 bases fit TRBD2. Per the germline V gene, CDR1 is DFQATT and CDR2 is SNEGSKA (reference sequence). J was trimmed by 2 bases and V by 5 bases; bases with no gene match: 9. CDR3 length equals 17 residues. This CDR3 reads CSAYGTSGGARAYEQYF. DNA for the CDR3: TGCAGTGCTTACGGGACTAGCGGGGGGGCCCGGGCCTACGAGCAGTACTTC.

A few counts support this clonotype. The rearrangement uses TRBV7-9 and TRBJ2-7; D ambiguous. The CDR3 length is 14 residues. Germline V lookup: CDR1 SEHNR, CDR2 FQNEAQ (reference sequence). Trimming took 0 bases from V and 2 from J, leaving 8 bases between them. The CDR3 nucleotides read TGTGCCAGCAGCTTAGCACCATCTGCCTACGAGCAGTACTTC. This codes for CASSLAPSAYEQYF.

This rearrangement joins TRBV6-1 to TRBJ2-1; D possibly matches TRBD1 or TRBD2 (5 bases each). The germline V and J ends were trimmed by 6 bases and 0 bases, with 12 bases remaining between them. From germline, CDR1 is MNHNS and CDR2 SASEGT. The CDR3 extends over 15 amino acids. In nucleotides, the CDR3 is TGTGCCAGCAGGGCCGGGACCAGCTCCTACAATGAGCAGTTCTTC. It specifies CASRAGTSSYNEQFF.

This clonotype was seen many times. The chain uses TRBV5-1 and TRBJ2-1; tentatively, D is TRBD2 (6 bases). Per the germline V gene, CDR1 is SGHRS and CDR2 is YFSETQ. Trimming took 4 bases from V and 5 from J, leaving 16 bases between them. The CDR3 covers 15 residues. The CDR3 sequence: CASSLGTFTNNEQFF. In DNA, the CDR3 is TGCGCCAGCAGCCTTGGGACTTTTACCAACAATGAGCAGTTCTTC.

In its sample, this clonotype was seen a few times. This sequence joins TRBV5-1 and TRBJ1-3; D is possibly TRBD1 (6 bases). There are 18 residues in the CDR3. Deletions cut 4 bases from V and 0 bases from J, with 20 bases between. Germline CDR1 reads SGHRS; CDR2 reads YFSETQ. DNA of the CDR3: TGCGCCAGCAGCCTGGCGCCCCCCGGACAGACCTCTGGAAACACCATATATTTT. Its protein is CASSLAPPGQTSGNTIYF. Based on the CDR3 plus reference TRBV5-1 and TRBJ1-3, the full variable domain is KAGVTQTPRYLIKTRGQQVTLSCSPISGHRSVSWYQQTPGQGLQFLFEYFSETQRNKGNFPGRFSGRQFSNSRSEMNVSTLELGDSALYLCASSLAPPGQTSGNTIYFGEGSWLTVV.

This clonotype was seen more than once but under ten times. The genes are TRBV7-9 and TRBJ2-1, with TRBD1 matching over 7 bases. The CDR3 is 15 residues long. V lost 7 bases and J lost 3; bases outside the gene matches: 9. From germline, CDR1 is SEHNR and CDR2 FQNEAQ (reference sequence). The CDR3 here is CASTIQGFNYNEQFF. The CDR3 nucleotides are TGTGCCAGCACAATACAGGGGTTTAACTACAATGAGCAGTTCTTC.

This clonotype was counted many times. The chain links TRBV30 to TRBJ2-2; 8 positions agree with TRBD1. Per the germline V gene, CDR1 is GTSNPN and CDR2 is SVGIG (reference sequence). This CDR3 contains 15 residues. Germline trimming cut 4 bases from V and 7 bases from J; bases unmatched to any gene: 11. The CDR3 loop is CAWTPWTGSSGELFF. The CDR3 nucleotides read TGTGCCTGGACTCCATGGACAGGGAGCAGCGGGGAGCTGTTTTTT.

Remarks on this clonotype: The junction departs from the called germline gene at one end, perhaps through a read error. The chain links TRBV2 to TRBJ1-4; TRBD1 agrees at 10 bases. The germline V gene has CDR1 SNHLY and CDR2 FYNNEI. This CDR3 has 18 amino acids. This chain's CDR3 is CASRDMRESGTGAENLFF. In DNA form, the CDR3 reads TGTGCCAGCAGAGACATGAGGGAATCCGGGACAGGGGCCGAAAACCTGTTTTTT.

This chain uses TRBV10-1 with TRBJ2-7, with D unclear. V lost 6 bases, J lost 4 bases, and 16 bases lay in between. The CDR3 length is 14 residues. Germline CDR1 WNHNN, CDR2 SYGVQD (reference sequence). DNA for the CDR3: TGCGCCAGCAGCTTCGGCCGTCTCGGGTACGAGCAGTACTTC. This encodes CASSFGRLGYEQYF.

There are many counts of this clonotype. This rearrangement joins TRBV20-1 to TRBJ1-1; 7 bases fit TRBD1. The V gene end was trimmed by 6 bases and the J gene end by 0 bases; junction bases not matched to a gene: 7. The germline V gene has CDR1 DFQATT and CDR2 SNEGSKA (reference sequence). The CDR3 extends over 14 amino acids. The CDR3 region has the DNA TGCAGTGCAGGGGGCCAGGCGATGAACACTGAAGCTTTCTTT. The encoded protein is CSAGGQAMNTEAFF.

This clonotype was counted only a few times. V is TRBV30 and J is TRBJ2-3, with TRBD1 identical over 12 bases. Germline trimming cut 2 bases from V and 4 bases from J; bases unmatched to any gene: 7. The CDR3 runs 16 residues. The germline gives CDR1 GTSNPN, CDR2 SVGIG (reference sequence). The CDR3 nucleotides read TGTGCCTGGAGTCCCGCCGGGACAGGGGGCGCAGATACGCAGTATTTT. This encodes CAWSPAGTGGADTQYF.

This clonotype was detected many times. The J gene is TRBJ1-3, the V gene TRBV11-2; the match to TRBD1 covers 9 bases. The CDR3 sequence is 16 residues long. Germline V gene data show CDR1 as SGHAT and CDR2 as FQNNGV. Trimming cost V 5 bases and J 2 bases; bases outside gene matches: 7. This chain's CDR3 is CASSLGQGLAGNTIYF. Here the CDR3 DNA reads TGTGCCAGCAGCCTGGGACAGGGTTTGGCTGGAAACACCATATATTTT.

This clonotype was found once. A much bigger clone sits one base away, suggesting this may be a read error. The chain recombines TRBV18 with TRBJ1-5; 7 bases are a match to TRBD1. Germline V gene sequence: CDR1 KGHSH, CDR2 LQKENI. V trimming: 6 bases; J trimming: 9 bases; junction bases outside the gene matches: 11. This CDR3 region has 14 residues. CDR3: CASSSTGVDRPQHF. CDR3 bases: TGTGCCAGCTCGTCCACAGGGGTGGATCGGCCCCAGCATTTT.

The sample holds many counts of this clonotype. The chain couples TRBV12-3 or TRBV12-4 to TRBJ2-3; 15 positions match TRBD2. V lost 6 bases to trimming and J lost 3 bases; unmatched junction nucleotides: 1. This CDR3 has 15 amino acids. The DNA for the CDR3 is TGTGCCAGCAGGGGACTAGCGGGGGGAACAGATACGCAGTATTTT. Protein sequence: CASRGLAGGTDTQYF.

This clonotype was recorded a few times. The chain recombines TRBV20-1 with TRBJ1-2; a possible D gene is TRBD1 (5 bases). This CDR3 region has 12 residues. Germline CDR1 is DFQATT and CDR2 is SNEGSKA (reference sequence). V lost 5 bases and J 7 bases, leaving 14 bases between the germline ends. The CDR3 sequence: CSAPVRVTGYTF. In nucleotides, the CDR3 is TGCAGTGCTCCCGTCAGGGTGACTGGCTACACCTTC.

At least ten counts were recorded for this clonotype. The chain joins TRBV19 to TRBJ1-2; tentative D call: TRBD1 (6 bases). Germline V gene data show CDR1 as LNHDA and CDR2 as SQIVND (reference sequence). The germline V and J ends were trimmed by 4 bases and 4 bases, with 16 bases remaining between them. This CDR3 has 15 amino acids. This CDR3 is CASSKGQQTSYGYTF. CDR3 bases: TGTGCCAGTAGTAAGGGACAACAGACAAGCTATGGCTACACCTTC.

The chain uses TRBV6-1 and TRBJ2-5, with D possibly TRBD1 on 6 matching bases. V was clipped by 2 bases and J by 6 bases, with 13 bases between them. The germline V gene encodes CDR1 MNHNS and CDR2 SASEGT. The CDR3 sequence is 14 residues long. Here the CDR3 DNA reads TGTGCCAGCAGTGAACAGCTACAGGGACAGACCCAGTACTTC. Translating gives CASSEQLQGQTQYF.

This clonotype appeared a few times. J is TRBJ2-3 and V is TRBV4-1; D gene ambiguous. From germline, CDR1 is MGHRA and CDR2 YSYEKL. V gave up 3 bases and J gave up 0 bases, with 7 bases separating them. The CDR3 sequence is 14 residues long. In DNA form, the CDR3 reads TGCGCCAGCAGCCACTCACTTAGCACAGATACGCAGTATTTT. It codes for CASSHSLSTDTQYF.